The 3 T cell receptor beta chains below come from one sample, sequenced in a study of blood T cells in healthy people across ages. A J-beta primer mix and a sample-barcoded 5' primer were used in a second PCR of roughly 6 to 12 cycles. TCRdb re-derived calls from the 5' RACE reads in MiXCR, one entry per CDR3 protein. The table lists over a million distinct CDR3 sequences, approximately 39% of them singletons. The source material was blood. The source of these receptors is a woman aged 18-35 years in good health.

This clonotype was recorded once. The CDR3 protein is CASSSWGSPTEKLFF. The DNA for the CDR3 is TGTGCCAGCAGCTCATGGGGGTCCCCCACTGAAAAACTGTTTTTT. The chain joins TRBV7-9 to TRBJ1-4, with D perhaps TRBD1 (5 bases). Between the trimmed V and J ends, which lost 4 bases and 7 bases, there was a span of 16 bases. Germline V CDR1 and CDR2: SEHNR, FQNEAQ (reference sequence). The CDR3 covers 15 residues.

About this clonotype: Compared with germline, one end of the junction differs, possibly owing to a read error. The J gene is TRBJ2-7, the V gene TRBV11-2; D unclear. The CDR3 contains 13 residues. Germline V gives CDR1 SGHAT, CDR2 FQNNGV. The CDR3 DNA sequence: TGTGCCTGCAGCTTAGCCGTCTCCTACGAGCAGTACTTC. This sequence encodes CACSLAVSYEQYF.

V gene TRBV7-2 combines with J gene TRBJ1-1; unclear D gene. CDR3 length: 15 residues. The germline CDR1 and CDR2 sequences are SGHTA and FQGNSA. The V and J ends lost 3 bases and 0 bases respectively, with 11 bases between them. CDR3 sequence: CASSFLETLNTEAFF. The CDR3 bases are TGTGCCAGCAGCTTTCTCGAAACATTGAACACTGAAGCTTTCTTT.